The rows below give T cell receptor beta chains drawn from one sample of a study of beta chain features in type 1 diabetes. This table comes from immunoSEQ multiplex PCR, and its TCRdb copy is limited to in-frame clones, with some not included. The data contain around 340,000 clones, about a tenth of them singletons. Sequenced: central memory CD4+ T cells from blood. These receptors all stem from a man aged 25 to 40 with type 1 diabetes. The CDR3 runs from the conserved cysteine through the conserved F or W. The D gene is left open where the match is weak. Rows give clone size only sometimes, using once, few, many, or a class for an expanded clone.

D gene: TRBD1
clone size: few
V gene: TRBV11-2
J gene: TRBJ2-3
CDR3 DNA: TGTGCCAGCAGCTTAGCAGGGACAGGGGCGGGCACAGATACGCAGTATTTT
CDR3 protein: CASSLAGTGAGTDTQYF

D gene: TRBD1
clone size: few
V gene: TRBV5-1
J gene: TRBJ1-1
CDR3 DNA: TGCGCCAGCAGCCGGGACAGGCTGCAGAACACTGAAGCTTTCTTT
CDR3 protein: CASSRDRLQNTEAFF

D gene: NA
clone size: NA
V gene: TRBV5-5
J gene: TRBJ1-6
CDR3 DNA: TGTGCCAGCAGCTTTGAGATTTATTCACCCCTCCACTTT
CDR3 protein: CASSFEIYSPLHF

D gene: NA
clone size: NA
V gene: TRBV6-6
J gene: TRBJ1-4
CDR3 DNA: TGTGCCGCGGGGGGCGCGATGTTTAGAGAAAAACTGTTTTTT
CDR3 protein: CAAGGAMFREKLFF

D gene: NA
clone size: NA
V gene: TRBV9
J gene: TRBJ2-3
CDR3 DNA: TGTGCCAGCAGCGTAGCCCTAGCGCAAGGGACAGATACGCAGTATTTT
CDR3 protein: CASSVALAQGTDTQYF

D gene: NA
clone size: NA
V gene: TRBV6-1
J gene: TRBJ2-1
CDR3 DNA: TGTGCCAGCAGACTGGGGGGCCCCTTGCATGAGCAGTTCTTC
CDR3 protein: CASRLGGPLHEQFF

D gene: NA
clone size: NA
V gene: TRBV28
J gene: TRBJ2-5
CDR3 DNA: TGTGCCAGCAGTTCGAGGGGCGCGGAACGGGAGACCCAGTACTTC
CDR3 protein: CASSSRGAERETQYF

D gene: NA
clone size: many
V gene: TRBV7-9
J gene: TRBJ2-6
CDR3 DNA: TGTGCCAGCAGCCCAGCCAGGGTTCAACCCTCTGGGGCCAACGTCCTGACTTTC
CDR3 protein: CASSPARVQPSGANVLTF

D gene: TRBD2
clone size: few
V gene: TRBV2
J gene: TRBJ2-1
CDR3 DNA: TGTGCCAGTGGGAATAGCGGGGGTGACCCCGTTGATGAGCAGTTCTTC
CDR3 protein: CASGNSGGDPVDEQFF

D gene: NA
clone size: few
V gene: TRBV19
J gene: TRBJ2-1
CDR3 DNA: TGTGCCAGTAGTATAAAGGGGTCGGGTGTAGTGGAGAATGAGCAGTTCTTC
CDR3 protein: CASSIKGSGVVENEQFF

D gene: TRBD2
clone size: NA
V gene: TRBV2
J gene: TRBJ2-1
CDR3 DNA: TGTGCCAGCAGTGAAACAGGGACTAGCGGGGCCAATGAGCAGTTCTTC
CDR3 protein: CASSETGTSGANEQFF

D gene: NA
clone size: few
V gene: TRBV6-5
J gene: TRBJ1-2
CDR3 DNA: TGTGCCAGCAGCGAACAAGGAGGGGGCTATGGCTACACCTTC
CDR3 protein: CASSEQGGGYGYTF

D gene: NA
clone size: NA
V gene: TRBV19
J gene: TRBJ2-2
CDR3 DNA: TGTGCCAGTAGTATTGGAGGCTGGGACACCGGGGAGCTGTTTTTT
CDR3 protein: CASSIGGWDTGELFF

D gene: NA
clone size: few
V gene: TRBV5-1
J gene: TRBJ2-7
CDR3 DNA: TGCGCCAGCAAAGACAGCGACTCCTACGAGCAGTACTTC
CDR3 protein: CASKDSDSYEQYF

D gene: NA
clone size: NA
V gene: TRBV29-1
J gene: TRBJ2-3
CDR3 DNA: TGCAGCGTTGAAGCTCCCACGGGCCTCGGCACAGATACGCAGTATTTT
CDR3 protein: CSVEAPTGLGTDTQYF

D gene: NA
clone size: many
V gene: TRBV10-3
J gene: TRBJ2-7
CDR3 DNA: TGTGCCATCAGTGACGGCCAGGGACTGTACTTC
CDR3 protein: CAISDGQGLYF

D gene: TRBD1
clone size: few
V gene: TRBV5-1
J gene: TRBJ2-5
CDR3 DNA: TGCGCCAGCAGCTTTGGGGACAGCCAAGAGACCCAGTACTTC
CDR3 protein: CASSFGDSQETQYF

D gene: NA
clone size: few
V gene: TRBV4-1
J gene: TRBJ2-5
CDR3 DNA: TGCGCCAGCAGCCAAGAAAGCGCTCCGGGGGAGACCCAGTACTTC
CDR3 protein: CASSQESAPGETQYF

D gene: NA
clone size: NA
V gene: TRBV5-4
J gene: TRBJ1-1
CDR3 DNA: TGTGCCTGGACGATGGGGGGGCGAATGACTGAAGCTTTCTTT
CDR3 protein: CAWTMGGRMTEAFF

D gene: TRBD1
clone size: NA
V gene: TRBV30
J gene: TRBJ2-7
CDR3 DNA: TGTGCCTGTGGCCGGGACAGGGGCTCCTACGAGCAGTGCTTC
CDR3 protein: CACGRDRGSYEQCF

D gene: NA
clone size: few
V gene: TRBV5-1
J gene: TRBJ1-1
CDR3 DNA: TGCGCCAGCAGCCCGGGAGGGGGGCTGGAAGCTTTCTTT
CDR3 protein: CASSPGGGLEAFF

D gene: TRBD1
clone size: NA
V gene: TRBV11-2
J gene: TRBJ1-1
CDR3 DNA: TGTGCCAGCAGCTGGACAGGGCAAACTGAAGCTTTCTTT
CDR3 protein: CASSWTGQTEAFF

D gene: NA
clone size: NA
V gene: TRBV6-1
J gene: TRBJ2-2
CDR3 DNA: TGTGCCAGCAGTGAAGCGAGGTTTCAGGGCACCGGGGAGCTGTTTTTT
CDR3 protein: CASSEARFQGTGELFF

D gene: NA
clone size: few
V gene: TRBV27
J gene: TRBJ1-6
CDR3 DNA: TGTGCCAGCAGCCCCCTGCCCGGGGGTTCACCCCTCCACTTT
CDR3 protein: CASSPLPGGSPLHF

D gene: NA
clone size: NA
V gene: TRBV5-4
J gene: TRBJ2-5
CDR3 DNA: TGTGCCAGCAGCTCGTCCGGGGGCCCACAAGAGACCCAGTACTTC
CDR3 protein: CASSSSGGPQETQYF

D gene: NA
clone size: NA
V gene: TRBV5-1
J gene: TRBJ1-2
CDR3 DNA: TGCGCCAGCAACAATCCTCGGGGGAGTCATGGCTACACCTTC
CDR3 protein: CASNNPRGSHGYTF

D gene: NA
clone size: few
V gene: TRBV4-1
J gene: TRBJ1-2
CDR3 DNA: TGCGCCAGCAGCCAAGAGGGCAGGGCCTATGGCTACACCTTC
CDR3 protein: CASSQEGRAYGYTF

D gene: NA
clone size: few
V gene: TRBV30
J gene: TRBJ1-2
CDR3 DNA: TGTGCCTGGAGGGTCCCCGGGACACAACAGGGCTACACCTTC
CDR3 protein: CAWRVPGTQQGYTF

D gene: NA
clone size: NA
V gene: TRBV27
J gene: TRBJ2-7
CDR3 DNA: TGTGCCAGCAGTTTGAGACAGGCCTACGAGCAGTACTTC
CDR3 protein: CASSLRQAYEQYF

D gene: TRBD1
clone size: NA
V gene: TRBV7-2
J gene: TRBJ1-1
CDR3 DNA: TGTGCCAGCAGAGTCGGACAGGGGGCAAAGGGGACTGAAGCTTTCTTT
CDR3 protein: CASRVGQGAKGTEAFF

D gene: NA
clone size: NA
V gene: TRBV28
J gene: TRBJ1-5
CDR3 DNA: TGTGCCAGCAGAGCTACAGGGTCGGTTCAGCCCCAGCATTTT
CDR3 protein: CASRATGSVQPQHF

D gene: NA
clone size: NA
V gene: TRBV6-6
J gene: TRBJ1-1
CDR3 DNA: TGTGCCAGCAGTTATGATCCGGGGACTGAAGCTTTCTTT
CDR3 protein: CASSYDPGTEAFF

D gene: NA
clone size: many
V gene: TRBV27
J gene: TRBJ1-2
CDR3 DNA: TGTGCCAGCAGTTTATCGTCAGGGATAGCTAACTATGGCTACACCTTC
CDR3 protein: CASSLSSGIANYGYTF

D gene: NA
clone size: NA
V gene: TRBV6-1
J gene: TRBJ1-5
CDR3 DNA: TGTGCCAGCAGTGTGACAGGCAGCAATCAGCCCCAGCATTTT
CDR3 protein: CASSVTGSNQPQHF

D gene: NA
clone size: NA
V gene: TRBV7-7
J gene: TRBJ2-1
CDR3 DNA: TGTGCCAGCAGTTTCCGGGACTGGCAGTTCTTC
CDR3 protein: CASSFRDWQFF

D gene: TRBD1
clone size: NA
V gene: TRBV19
J gene: TRBJ2-7
CDR3 DNA: TGTGCCAGTAGTATTACTCCCGGGACAGGGCCCTACGAGCAGTACTTC
CDR3 protein: CASSITPGTGPYEQYF

D gene: NA
clone size: few
V gene: TRBV7-9
J gene: TRBJ1-3
CDR3 DNA: TGTGCCAGCAGCCACAGCTCATGGGGAAACACCATATATTTT
CDR3 protein: CASSHSSWGNTIYF

D gene: NA
clone size: few
V gene: TRBV21-1
J gene: TRBJ2-1
CDR3 DNA: TGTGCCAGCAGACAGGGAGGGTGGAATGAGCAGTTCTTC
CDR3 protein: CASRQGGWNEQFF

D gene: TRBD1
clone size: NA
V gene: TRBV11-2
J gene: TRBJ1-2
CDR3 DNA: TGTGCCAGCAGCCTGGACAGGGCGAACTATGGCTACACCTTC
CDR3 protein: CASSLDRANYGYTF

D gene: NA
clone size: few
V gene: TRBV5-1
J gene: TRBJ2-4
CDR3 DNA: TGCGCCAGCAGCACCTCCTCGCAGGGAGGCATTCAGTACTTC
CDR3 protein: CASSTSSQGGIQYF

D gene: NA
clone size: few
V gene: TRBV7-2
J gene: TRBJ2-7
CDR3 DNA: TGTGCCAGCAGCTCCCGGGGGACTGCACTATCCTACGAGCAGTACTTC
CDR3 protein: CASSSRGTALSYEQYF

D gene: NA
clone size: NA
V gene: TRBV19
J gene: TRBJ2-3
CDR3 DNA: TGTGCCAGTAGTGGCCGACAGGCCGCCACAGATACGCAGTATTTT
CDR3 protein: CASSGRQAATDTQYF

D gene: TRBD2
clone size: NA
V gene: TRBV28
J gene: TRBJ2-7
CDR3 DNA: TGTGCCAGCAGTCTTAGCGGGGGAGGCTACGAGCAGTACTTC
CDR3 protein: CASSLSGGGYEQYF

D gene: NA
clone size: NA
V gene: TRBV28
J gene: TRBJ2-7
CDR3 DNA: TGTGCCAGCAGCCCCGGCGGGGTGGTCGAGCAGTACTTC
CDR3 protein: CASSPGGVVEQYF

D gene: TRBD2
clone size: few
V gene: TRBV27
J gene: TRBJ2-5
CDR3 DNA: TGTGCCAGCAACCCACCCCCGACTAGCGGAGAGACCCAGTACTTC
CDR3 protein: CASNPPPTSGETQYF

D gene: NA
clone size: few
V gene: TRBV21-1
J gene: TRBJ1-5
CDR3 DNA: TGTGCCAGCAGCAAAGGACCCCAGCATTTT
CDR3 protein: CASSKGPQHF

D gene: NA
clone size: many
V gene: TRBV14
J gene: TRBJ2-3
CDR3 DNA: TGTGCCAGCAGCCAAGGTAGCGGTGCGAACACAGATACGCAGTATTTT
CDR3 protein: CASSQGSGANTDTQYF

D gene: TRBD2
clone size: many
V gene: TRBV9
J gene: TRBJ2-3
CDR3 DNA: TGTGCCAGCAGCGTAGGGGTGCTAGCGGGGGAGGGCGCAGATACGCAGTATTTT
CDR3 protein: CASSVGVLAGEGADTQYF

D gene: TRBD2
clone size: NA
V gene: TRBV7-2
J gene: TRBJ2-3
CDR3 DNA: TGTGCCAGCAGCTTGTATGGGACTAGCGGGGGGGCCACAGATACGCAGTATTTT
CDR3 protein: CASSLYGTSGGATDTQYF

D gene: NA
clone size: few
V gene: TRBV15
J gene: TRBJ2-3
CDR3 DNA: TGTGCCACCAGCAGCTCGGCCCAGTTACGGGCCACAGATACGCAGTATTTT
CDR3 protein: CATSSSAQLRATDTQYF

D gene: NA
clone size: NA
V gene: TRBV21-1
J gene: TRBJ2-3
CDR3 DNA: TGTGCCAGCAGCCTTGCTCCCACAGATACGCAGTATTTT
CDR3 protein: CASSLAPTDTQYF